The following is a T cell receptor beta chain sequence with its context. Its antigen is not identified. CDR1 and CDR2 from the germline V gene are SGDLS and YYNGEE. Trimming removed 0 bases at V and 4 bases at J, with 6 bases between. This CDR3 has 13 residues. This sample is drawn from a study of T cells after posttransplantation cyclophosphamide. The naive gate required viable CD3+CD4+ or CD3+CD8+ cells with CCR7+CD45RA+CD45RO-CD95-CD27+CD28+ phenotype. General study points: Donor-recipient repertoire similarity was low at 1-2 months, rising over year one.

Profiling relied on immunoSEQ multiplex PCR, and the TCRdb table lists in-frame clones only, not all of them. The table has 25,000 to 35,000 clones, 90% to 95% seen once. The specimen was naive CD4+ T cells sorted from PBMCs. This chain uses TRBV9 with TRBJ2-3, with D hard to call. The sequence was obtained from a woman between 55 and 75 years old in good health, CMV-negative, and a related stem cell transplant donor. The CDR3 reads CASSVAGADTQYF. The CDR3 bases are TGTGCCAGCAGCGTAGCCGGAGCAGATACGCAGTATTTT.